This T cell receptor beta chain stems from a study of blood T cell repertoires in COVID-19 (dated by TCRdb to between 2020 and 2021). Regarding the study in general: Collaborator samples came from the United States, Italy and Spain and covered acute and convalescent phases of COVID-19. The material from the prospective study consisted of cDNA or gDNA derived from T cells, B-cell-depleted T cells, or PBMCs. Deeply sampled blood TCRbeta repertoires from subjects exposed to, actively infected with, or recovered from COVID-19 were included in the dataset. The repertoires were released in a freely available public database intended as a resource for research on the immune response to SARS-CoV-2. The samples were drawn from two sources: the first 160 participants of the ongoing ImmuneRACE study, and about 1,300 subjects contributed by 6 global collaborators. Nearly every sample came with metadata listing a de-identified subject ID, COVID-19 status, age in years and sex. Where available, HLA class I and class II types were obtained from metadata supplied by the sample provider rather than from assay-based typing.

TCRbeta CDR3 regions were amplified from genomic DNA using the immunoSEQ Assay, a bias-controlled multiplex PCR. The published analysis was carried out like this. The number of nucleated cells in each sample was estimated by amplification of reference gene primers within the assay. Sequence reads were collapsed and filtered to measure the absolute abundance of every unique TCRbeta CDR3 rearrangement. For each sample, productive Simpson clonality was calculated as the square root of Simpson's diversity index across productive rearrangements. The table comes from immuneACCESS by way of TCRdb, which keeps in-frame sequences with V and J called. Part of the clones is missing from these tables; in studies checked, under half for an unresolved V gene and the rest for unknown reasons. The DNA was the basis for D and trimming; V, J and clone size are from that table. The sample data list 45,000 to 70,000 clones, and 70% to 75% of these were observed just once. Clones ranked in the top ten supply less than 20% of the sample.

About this clone: Its target antigen remains unknown. Per-base quality was not reported, and no clone a single base away is much larger than it.

The collaborating institutions used their own protocols to collect whole blood in K2EDTA tubes. For TCRbeta analysis, collaborators shipped samples in one of three forms: frozen whole blood, isolated PBMCs, or DNA extracted from either of those sample types. The CDR3 runs 18 amino acids, cysteine and phenylalanine included. The entry retains the CDR3 DNA only, 54 bases that are in frame from base 1. The V end loses 4 bases and the J end loses 2 bases, and a stretch of 23 bases separates them. According to the germline V gene (reference sequence), CDR1 reads SEHNR and CDR2 reads FQNEAQ. Paper-wide results and their limitations: The quantity of clinical and demographic metadata differed by source and by participant and was supplied without curation.

The sample comprised peripheral blood. The sequence was collected from a woman aged 50 to 60 with active or convalescent COVID-19. The chain is assembled from TRBV7-9 and TRBJ1-2, with TRBD1 as a weak D call on 6 bases. The CDR3 amino acid sequence is: CASSSSLAMGADNYGYTF. The nucleotide sequence reads as follows: TGTGCCAGCAGCTCCTCCCTGGCTATGGGGGCCGACAACTATGGCTACACCTTC. The full variable domain, completed from the reference TRBV7-9 and TRBJ1-2 proteins outside the CDR3, reads DTGVSQNPRHKITKRGQNVTFRCDPISEHNRLYWYRQTLGQGPEFLTYFQNEAQLEKSRLLSDRFSAERPKGSFSTLEIQRTEQGDSAMYLCASSSSLAMGADNYGYTFGSGTRLTVV.